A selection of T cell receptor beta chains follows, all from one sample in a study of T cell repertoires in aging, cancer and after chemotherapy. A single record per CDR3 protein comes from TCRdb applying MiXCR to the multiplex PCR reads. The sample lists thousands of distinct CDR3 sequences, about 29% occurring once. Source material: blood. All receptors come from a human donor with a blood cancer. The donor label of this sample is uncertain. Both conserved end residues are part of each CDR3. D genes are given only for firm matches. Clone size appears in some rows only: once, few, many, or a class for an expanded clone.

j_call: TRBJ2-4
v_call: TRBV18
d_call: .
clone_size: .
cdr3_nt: TGTGCCAGCTCACCACGGGCCGTGGGGGAGGCCAAAAACATTCAGTACTTC
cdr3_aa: CASSPRAVGEAKNIQYF

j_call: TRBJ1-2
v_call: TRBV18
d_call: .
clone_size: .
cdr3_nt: TGTGCCAGCTCACCCAAAGAATCAGGATACTATGGCTACACCTTC
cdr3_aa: CASSPKESGYYGYTF

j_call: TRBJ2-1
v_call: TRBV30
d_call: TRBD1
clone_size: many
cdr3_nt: TGTGCCTGGAGTCCCCTTGACTGGACAGGGTACAATGAGCAGTTCTTC
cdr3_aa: CAWSPLDWTGYNEQFF

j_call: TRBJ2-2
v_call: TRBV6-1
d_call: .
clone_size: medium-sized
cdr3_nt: TGTGCCAGCAGTGAGGTGGGGAGTCGAGTCACCGGGGAGCTGTTTTTT
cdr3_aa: CASSEVGSRVTGELFF

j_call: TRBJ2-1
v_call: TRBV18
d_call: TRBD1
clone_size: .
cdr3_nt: TGTGCCAGCTCTCTGGACAGGCCCAATGAGCAGTTCTTC
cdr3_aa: CASSLDRPNEQFF

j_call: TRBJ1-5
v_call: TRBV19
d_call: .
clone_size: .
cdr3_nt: TGTGCCAGTAGGCCCGGGTCTCGGGGCAATCAGCCCCAGCATTTT
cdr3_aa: CASRPGSRGNQPQHF

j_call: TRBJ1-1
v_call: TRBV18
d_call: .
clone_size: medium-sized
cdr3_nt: TGTGCCAGCTCACCGACAATGAACACTGAAGCTTTCTTT
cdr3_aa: CASSPTMNTEAFF

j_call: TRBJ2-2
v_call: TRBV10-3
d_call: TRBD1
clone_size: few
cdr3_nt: TGTGCCATCTGGGATCACAGGGGGTCGAGTTGGGGCACCGGGGAGCTGTTTTTT
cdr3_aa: CAIWDHRGSSWGTGELFF

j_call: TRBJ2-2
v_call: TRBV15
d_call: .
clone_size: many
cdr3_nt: TGTGCCACCCGAATGGGGGCCGGGGAGCTGTTTTTT
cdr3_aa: CATRMGAGELFF

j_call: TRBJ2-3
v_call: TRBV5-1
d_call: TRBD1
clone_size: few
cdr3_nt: TGCGCCAGCAGCTTGGTTGGACAGGGAAGGACAGATACGCAGTATTTT
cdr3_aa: CASSLVGQGRTDTQYF

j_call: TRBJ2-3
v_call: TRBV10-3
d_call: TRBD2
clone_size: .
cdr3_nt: TGTGCCACCATAGCGGGGGGGACCACAGATACGCAGTATTTT
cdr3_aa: CATIAGGTTDTQYF

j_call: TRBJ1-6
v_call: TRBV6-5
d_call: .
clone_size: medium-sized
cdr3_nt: TGTGCCAGCAAGTCTACAGGGTATAATTCACCCCTCCACTTT
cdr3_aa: CASKSTGYNSPLHF

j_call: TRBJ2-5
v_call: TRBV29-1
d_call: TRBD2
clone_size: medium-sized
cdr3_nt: TGCAGCGTCCTTACCGGGACTACTCTGGGGACCCAGTACTTC
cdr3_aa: CSVLTGTTLGTQYF

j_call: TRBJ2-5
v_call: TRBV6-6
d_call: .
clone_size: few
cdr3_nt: TGTGCCAGCAGCGGAATCGGGGGCGATAAGACCCAGTACTTC
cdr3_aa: CASSGIGGDKTQYF

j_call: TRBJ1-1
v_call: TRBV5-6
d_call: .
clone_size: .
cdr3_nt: TGTGCCAGCAGCCGAGTCGGGGGCGCAGGGAACACTGAAGCTTTCTTT
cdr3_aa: CASSRVGGAGNTEAFF

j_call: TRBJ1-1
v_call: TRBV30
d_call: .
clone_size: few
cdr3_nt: TGTGCCTGGAGGGCCAGGGTCAGGGGAACTGAAGCTTTCTTT
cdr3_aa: CAWRARVRGTEAFF

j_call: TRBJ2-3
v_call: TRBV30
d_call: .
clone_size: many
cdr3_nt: TGTGCCTGGGATCAGGAGGGGAAGGGGCGCACAGATACGCAGTATTTT
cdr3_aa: CAWDQEGKGRTDTQYF